These T cell receptor beta chains were read from a single sample in a study of cytomegalovirus exposure and HLA in healthy donors. Clones were sequenced by immunoSEQ multiplex PCR, and TCRdb holds only the in-frame ones, with some missing. Here the sample spans over 150,000 clones, roughly 77% being singletons. Source material: PBMCs. All receptors derive from a man younger than 45 in good health and CMV-seropositive. CDR3s include the opening cysteine and the closing phenylalanine or tryptophan. The D gene is left open where the match is weak. Some rows mark clone size as missing; the rest say once, few, many or name a class of expanded clone.

D | J | V | size | DNA | CDR3
- | TRBJ1-2 | TRBV20-1 | - | TGCAGTGCTAGAGAAGGGCCCAGCGGTACCTTC | CSAREGPSGTF
TRBD1 | TRBJ1-1 | TRBV2 | - | TGTGCCAGCAGTACTCAGGGGGGACTCACTGAAGCTTTCTTT | CASSTQGGLTEAFF
- | TRBJ2-7 | TRBV27 | - | TGTGCCAGCAGTTGGAACAGGGGGGGCGAGCAGTACTTC | CASSWNRGGEQYF
TRBD2 | TRBJ2-7 | TRBV27 | - | TGTGCCAGCAGTTGGGCTAGCGGGAGTTCCGAGCAGTACTTC | CASSWASGSSEQYF
- | TRBJ1-2 | TRBV4-3 | - | TGCGCCAGCAGCCAAGACCGGTGGCAGGTTGGGGGCTACACCTTC | CASSQDRWQVGGYTF
TRBD1 | TRBJ1-1 | TRBV29-1 | few | TGCAGCGTCCGGAGGCAACAGGGGGCGTTCGCCACTGAAGCTTTCTTT | CSVRRQQGAFATEAFF
- | TRBJ1-1 | TRBV19 | - | TGTGCCAGTAGTATTGTGGCAGAAGCTTTCTTT | CASSIVAEAFF
- | TRBJ2-7 | TRBV27 | - | TGTGCCACAGGGGAGCAGTACTTC | CATGEQYF
TRBD2 | TRBJ2-7 | TRBV4-2 | few | TGTGCCAGCAGCCAAGACAGTCTAGCGGTTGCCTACGAGCAGTACTTC | CASSQDSLAVAYEQYF
- | TRBJ1-5 | TRBV4-1 | - | TGCGCCAGCAGCCAATTGACAGGCAGCAATCAGCCCCAGCATTTT | CASSQLTGSNQPQHF
- | TRBJ2-1 | TRBV7-2 | - | TGTGCCAGCAGCCCCCCTGTCTACAATGAGCAGTTCTTC | CASSPPVYNEQFF
- | TRBJ1-2 | TRBV6-5 | once | TGTGCCAGCAGTTACCGCGCAGGGGTATATGGCTACACCTTC | CASSYRAGVYGYTF
TRBD2 | TRBJ2-2 | TRBV7-3 | once | TGTGCCAGCAGCCCCGGGACTAGCGGGAATCCCGGGGAGCTGTTTTTT | CASSPGTSGNPGELFF
- | TRBJ1-1 | TRBV18 | once | TGTGCCAGCTCACCGTTGGCCGTGAACACTGAAGCTTTCTTT | CASSPLAVNTEAFF
TRBD1 | TRBJ1-1 | TRBV10-3 | once | TGTGCCATCAGTACAGGGGTTGGGGCTAGTGAAGCTTTCTTT | CAISTGVGASEAFF
- | TRBJ1-1 | TRBV28 | - | TGTGCCAGCAGTTTAACCGGCGGTGTCACTGAAGCTTTCTTT | CASSLTGGVTEAFF
- | TRBJ2-7 | TRBV11-2 | - | TGTGCCAGCAGCTTAAGCGGGCATCTGTCGGAGCAGTACTTC | CASSLSGHLSEQYF
- | TRBJ1-1 | TRBV6-5 | - | TGTGCCAGCAGTTACGGACAAGGATGGAACACTGAAGCTTTCTTT | CASSYGQGWNTEAFF
TRBD2 | TRBJ2-1 | TRBV5-4 | - | TGTGCCAGCAGCTTTGGGACTAGCGGCAATGAGCAGTTCTTC | CASSFGTSGNEQFF
- | TRBJ2-2 | TRBV10-3 | - | TGTGCCATCAGAGATCAGTCCCTCCGAGGGACCGGGGAGCTGTTTTTT | CAIRDQSLRGTGELFF
TRBD2 | TRBJ2-1 | TRBV19 | few | TGTGCCAGTAGTATAGACCGGCTAGCGGGGTCCAATGAGCAGTTCTTC | CASSIDRLAGSNEQFF
- | TRBJ1-1 | TRBV29-1 | once | TGCAGCGTTCGGCCGGGGGTGAACACTGAAGCTTTCTTT | CSVRPGVNTEAFF
TRBD1 | TRBJ1-1 | TRBV11-2 | - | TGTGCCAGCAGCTCATCCGGGACAGGTGTTACTGAAGCTTTCTTT | CASSSSGTGVTEAFF
TRBD2 | TRBJ2-3 | TRBV4-1 | - | TGCGCCAGCAGCCAAGACGCAGCGGGGGGGCGCACAGATACGCAGTATTTT | CASSQDAAGGRTDTQYF
- | TRBJ2-2 | TRBV11-3 | once | TGTGCCAGCAGCCCTAGTCGGGGCGGGGACCCGAACACCGGGGAGCTGTTTTTT | CASSPSRGGDPNTGELFF
- | TRBJ2-7 | TRBV5-1 | few | TGCGCCAGCAGCTTGGCGGAGCGTGCGGAGCAGTACTTC | CASSLAERAEQYF
- | TRBJ1-2 | TRBV7-2 | - | TGTGCCAGCAGCTTGCAGGGTTTCTATGGCTACACCTTC | CASSLQGFYGYTF
- | TRBJ1-5 | TRBV2 | once | TGTGCCAGCAGGCGAGGGATTTCAAACCAGCCCCAGCATTTT | CASRRGISNQPQHF
TRBD2 | TRBJ2-7 | TRBV10-3 | - | TGTGCCTCTGCGGGGGGCGGGAGCTCCTACGAGCAGTACTTC | CASAGGGSSYEQYF
TRBD1 | TRBJ2-7 | TRBV6-5 | - | TGTGCCAGCAGTTACTCGGTGGGACAGGGTACCTACGAGCAGTACTTC | CASSYSVGQGTYEQYF
- | TRBJ1-2 | TRBV30 | few | TGTGCCCTAAAGGGAGGGGCCGGCTACACCTTC | CALKGGAGYTF
TRBD1 | TRBJ1-5 | TRBV4-1 | - | TGCGCCAGCAGCCAAGCGACAGGGCCGAATCAGCCCCAGCATTTT | CASSQATGPNQPQHF
- | TRBJ1-6 | TRBV30 | - | TGTGCCTGGAGTTCTCCCTCACCCCTCCACTTT | CAWSSPSPLHF
TRBD2 | TRBJ2-1 | TRBV7-2 | - | TGTGCCAGCAGCTCGAGCGGGGGGGCCTACAATGAGCAGTTCTTC | CASSSSGGAYNEQFF
- | TRBJ1-4 | TRBV30 | - | TGTGCCTGGGGCAGTCTCGGGGACAACAGTGAAAAACTGTTTTTT | CAWGSLGDNSEKLFF
- | TRBJ1-1 | TRBV5-6 | - | TGTGCCAGCAGCCAGACAGGTCAGAACACTGAAGCTTTCTTT | CASSQTGQNTEAFF
- | TRBJ2-7 | TRBV9 | - | TGTGCCAGCAGCTCGTACACAGGGAACGAGCAGTACTTC | CASSSYTGNEQYF
TRBD2 | TRBJ2-5 | TRBV14 | - | TGTGCCAGCAGCCAATTCGGGGGGTTTTTGGAGACCCAGTACTTC | CASSQFGGFLETQYF
TRBD2 | TRBJ2-1 | TRBV15 | - | TGTGCCACCAGCGGGGCGAGGGCTAGCGGTAACAATGAGCAGTTCTTC | CATSGARASGNNEQFF
TRBD1 | TRBJ2-5 | TRBV5-4 | - | TGTGCCAGCAGTCGCCAACCGGGACAGGGTGGGGAGACCCAGTACTTC | CASSRQPGQGGETQYF
- | TRBJ2-7 | TRBV7-6 | - | TGTGCCAGCAGCTTAGCCAAGGGGAACTCCTACGAGCAGTACTTC | CASSLAKGNSYEQYF
TRBD1 | TRBJ2-1 | TRBV11-1 | few | TGTGCCAGCAGCTCCCACAGACAGGGCTACAATGAGCAGTTCTTC | CASSSHRQGYNEQFF
TRBD1 | TRBJ2-7 | TRBV7-9 | - | TGTGCCAGCAGCTTCGGGACAGCGAACTACGAGCAGTACTTC | CASSFGTANYEQYF
TRBD1 | TRBJ1-1 | TRBV6-5 | - | TGTGCCAGCAGTTACTCGGGACAGGGGGGGTACTATGAAGCTTTCTTT | CASSYSGQGGYYEAFF
TRBD1 | TRBJ1-1 | TRBV18 | - | TGTGCCAGCTCGGCGGGACAGTCGAACACTGAAGCTTTCTTT | CASSAGQSNTEAFF
- | TRBJ2-7 | TRBV7-9 | - | TGTGCCAGCACCCCGGACGGAGGGAGCTACGAGCAGTACTTC | CASTPDGGSYEQYF
- | TRBJ1-6 | TRBV27 | - | TGTGCCAGCGGTAGGGGCCCTTATAATTCACCCCTCCACTTT | CASGRGPYNSPLHF
- | TRBJ1-1 | TRBV6-6 | - | TGTGCCAGCAGGCCGGGAGGGACTGAAGCTTTCTTT | CASRPGGTEAFF
TRBD1 | TRBJ1-5 | TRBV6-1 | - | TGTGCCAGCAGTGCTCGGGACAGGCGGTATCAGCCCCAGCATTTT | CASSARDRRYQPQHF
- | TRBJ1-5 | TRBV18 | - | TGTGCCAGCTCACCACGGGTAGGGGGTAGCAATCAGCCCCAGCATTTT | CASSPRVGGSNQPQHF
- | TRBJ2-1 | TRBV9 | few | TGTGCCAGCAGCGTAGAGGCTAGCGTTACTCAGAATTTCTTC | CASSVEASVTQNFF
TRBD2 | TRBJ2-5 | TRBV5-4 | - | TGTGCCAGCAGCTTCGGACTAGCGCTGTACCAAGAGACCCAGTACTTC | CASSFGLALYQETQYF
- | TRBJ2-7 | TRBV4-1 | - | TGCGCCAGCAGCCAAGAGCCCTACTACGAGCAGTACTTC | CASSQEPYYEQYF
- | TRBJ1-6 | TRBV25-1 | - | TGTGCCAGCAGTCCCCTAACAGGGAATTCACCCCTCCACTTT | CASSPLTGNSPLHF
TRBD2 | TRBJ2-1 | TRBV5-8 | - | TGTGCCAGCAGCTGGTCCGGGACTAGCTCGTCGAGCTCCTACAATGAGCAGTTCTTC | CASSWSGTSSSSSYNEQFF
- | TRBJ1-5 | TRBV7-2 | few | TGTGCCAGCAGCTCCTCAGGGCATCAGCCCCAGCATTTT | CASSSSGHQPQHF
- | TRBJ1-5 | TRBV21-1 | - | TGTGCCAGCGCCCCAGGACAGGTACATAGCAATCAGCCCCAGCATTTT | CASAPGQVHSNQPQHF
TRBD1 | TRBJ1-1 | TRBV6-6 | few | TGTGCCAGCAGGGGGACAGACAACACTGAAGCTTTCTTT | CASRGTDNTEAFF
- | TRBJ1-1 | TRBV7-9 | once | TGTGCCAGCAGCTTAGAAGGTGCAGCCCGGGTCGCTGAAGCTTTCTTT | CASSLEGAARVAEAFF
TRBD2 | TRBJ2-7 | TRBV10-3 | - | TGTGCCAGCAAGAGACTAGCGTCGAACTACGAGCAGTACTTC | CASKRLASNYEQYF